Following are 32 T cell receptor beta chains from one sample sequenced in a study of cytomegalovirus exposure and HLA in healthy donors. In the PCR, 60 Vbeta and 13 Jbeta primers were used. Measured with immunoSEQ multiplex PCR; TCRdb has only the in-frame clones, and not every one. Of 130,000 to 150,000 clones in the sample, roughly 80% are singletons; the top ten hold roughly 6.3%. The specimen sequenced was PBMCs. The receptor set was obtained from a woman in her 40s in good health and CMV-seropositive.

The CDR3 DNA sequence: TGTGCCAGCCTAGCCTCGGCGGGGGGCCCGTATACGCAGTATTTT. Its translation: CASLASAGGPYTQYF. This chain uses TRBV28 with TRBJ2-3; 8 nucleotides agree with TRBD2. Germline lookup yields CDR1 MDHEN and CDR2 SYDVKM. The CDR3 contains 15 residues. V gave up 8 bases and J gave up 7 bases; unmatched junction bases: 14.

V usage is TRBV2 and J usage is TRBJ1-2; no definite D call. The CDR3 consists of 13 residues. V was trimmed by 6 bases and J by 5 bases, leaving 13 bases between them. Germline values: CDR1 SNHLY, CDR2 FYNNEI. This chain's CDR3 is CASSPGGGYGYTF. The CDR3 DNA reads TGTGCCAGCAGCCCCGGCGGAGGGTATGGCTACACCTTC.

The gene calls are TRBV10-3 and TRBJ2-5; TRBD1 matches at 9 bases. Matching the DNA end better, TRBJ2-7 makes the J call doubtful. From germline, CDR1 is ENHRY and CDR2 SYGVKD. This CDR3 is 15 amino acids long. CDR3 coding DNA: TGTGCCACTCTACCCGGACAGGGGAGGAACTACGAGCAGTACTTC. The encoded protein is CATLPGQGRNYEQYF.

The chain carries TRBV7-9 and TRBJ2-7; D not certain. Germline V gives CDR1 SEHNR, CDR2 FQNEAQ (reference sequence). The CDR3 totals 11 residues. V lost 4 bases to trimming and J lost 6 bases, with 7 bases between them. In DNA form, the CDR3 reads TGTGCCAGCAGCTCCGGCGGCGAGCAGTACTTC. Residues: CASSSGGEQYF.

This chain links TRBV30 with TRBJ1-3; TRBD1 might be the D (6 bases). With 4 bases removed from V and 4 bases from J, the gap between germline ends came to 14 bases. In germline, CDR1 is GTSNPN, CDR2 SVGIG (reference sequence). The CDR3 has 14 residues. The CDR3 DNA follows: TGTGCCTGGAAACGAACAACAGGGGGAAACACCATATATTTT. It is translated as CAWKRTTGGNTIYF.

V usage is TRBV5-1 and J usage is TRBJ1-1; possibly TRBD1 for D (5 bases). Trimming took 2 bases from V and 1 from J, leaving 9 bases between them. The CDR3 runs 14 residues. Germline assignment: CDR1 SGHRS and CDR2 YFSETQ. CDR3 sequence (DNA): TGCGCCAGCAGCTTACAGGTGGGGAACACTGAAGCTTTCTTT. Amino acid sequence: CASSLQVGNTEAFF.

This clone was observed a few times. V gene TRBV5-1 combines with J gene TRBJ2-7; D might be TRBD2 (5 bases). Deletions cut 2 bases from V and 2 bases from J, with 8 bases between. Germline CDR1 and CDR2: SGHRS and YFSETQ. The CDR3 totals 13 residues. The chain's CDR3 is CASSFTGAYEQYF. In nucleotides, the CDR3 is TGCGCCAGCAGCTTTACCGGGGCCTACGAGCAGTACTTC.

V and J are TRBV19 and TRBJ1-5; D perhaps matches TRBD1 (6 bases). Per germline, CDR1 LNHDA and CDR2 SQIVND (reference sequence). The V gene lost 7 bases and the J gene lost 0 bases, with 13 bases spanning the gap. The CDR3 totals 15 residues. The CDR3 bases are TGTGCCAGTAAGCGAGGGGGTTATAGCAATCAGCCCCAGCATTTT. It encodes CASKRGGYSNQPQHF. The variable domain in full, with the rest retrieved from reference TRBV19 and TRBJ1-5, is DGGITQSPKYLFRKEGQNVTLSCEQNLNHDAMYWYRQDPGQGLRLIYYSQIVNDFQKGDIAEGYSVSREKKESFPLTVTSAQKNPTAFYLCASKRGGYSNQPQHFGDGTRLSIL.

The genes are TRBV18 and TRBJ1-3, with a weak D call TRBD1 (5 bases). CDR3 length: 18 amino acids. V lost 2 bases and J lost 0, with 17 bases in between. The germline gives CDR1 KGHSH, CDR2 LQKENI. CDR3 nucleotide sequence: TGTGCCAGCTCACCAGGGGTATCCAGCAGGGTCTCTGGAAACACCATATATTTT. Amino acid sequence: CASSPGVSSRVSGNTIYF.

The J gene is TRBJ2-1, the V gene TRBV7-7, with D possibly matching TRBD2 (6 bases). Trimming took 2 bases from V and 7 from J, leaving 15 bases between them. The CDR3 consists of 15 residues. Germline V lookup: CDR1 SSHAT, CDR2 FNYEAQ (reference sequence). The CDR3 reads CASSLLGGGRNEQFF. In nucleotides, the CDR3 is TGTGCCAGCAGCTTATTGGGGGGAGGACGGAATGAGCAGTTCTTC.

The gene calls are TRBV6-1 and TRBJ1-2, with D tentatively TRBD1 (6 bases). The V gene's germline CDR1 is MNHNS and CDR2 SASEGT. V gave up 2 bases and J gave up 4 bases, with 8 bases separating them. There are 13 residues in the CDR3. The CDR3 spells CASSETGPYGYTF. The DNA of the CDR3 is TGTGCCAGCAGTGAAACAGGGCCCTATGGCTACACCTTC.

This rearrangement joins TRBV19 to TRBJ1-4; possibly TRBD1 for D (5 bases). Germline CDR1 reads LNHDA; CDR2 reads SQIVND (reference sequence). Trimming removed 7 bases at V and 5 bases at J, with 11 bases between. This CDR3 is built from 13 residues. CDR3 protein: CASKRQGNEKLFF. For the CDR3, the DNA is TGTGCCAGTAAAAGGCAGGGAAATGAAAAACTGTTTTTT.

This clone was observed a handful of times. The CDR3 region has the DNA TGTGCCAGCAGCGAAGGACAGGTTTTCACTGAAGCTTTCTTT. Its translation is CASSEGQVFTEAFF. V usage is TRBV5-4 and J usage is TRBJ1-1; 7 bases are a match to TRBD1. Trimming removed 4 bases from V and 4 bases from J; junction bases left unmatched: 7. The CDR3 runs to 14 residues. Germline CDR1 is SGHNT and CDR2 is YYREEE (reference sequence).

This clone was picked up a small number of times. This chain links TRBV2 with TRBJ1-4; the D is unclear. V was trimmed by 6 bases and J by 7 bases, leaving 9 bases between them. Germline V CDR1 and CDR2: SNHLY, FYNNEI. CDR3 length equals 12 residues. The CDR3 nucleotides read TGTGCCAGCAGCGGGAGGAGTGAAAAACTGTTTTTT. Amino acid sequence: CASSGRSEKLFF.

The chain joins TRBV5-1 to TRBJ2-5; 8 positions agree with TRBD1. The CDR3 is made up of 15 amino acids. The J segment lost 5 bases and the V segment lost 5 bases, leaving 11 bases of the junction unmatched. Germline V lookup: CDR1 SGHRS, CDR2 YFSETQ. The CDR3 region is CASRQFGTGVETQYF. The DNA of the CDR3 is TGCGCCAGCAGACAATTCGGGACAGGCGTGGAGACCCAGTACTTC.

The chain links TRBV29-1 to TRBJ1-2; no clear D gene. V gave up 3 bases and J gave up 8 bases, with 10 bases separating them. Germline loops: CDR1 SQVTM, CDR2 ANQGSEA. The CDR3 is 11 residues long. CDR3 coding DNA: TGCAGCGTTGATGGGCCGGGGGGCTACACCTTC. Its translation is CSVDGPGGYTF. The full variable domain, completed using reference TRBV29-1 and TRBJ1-2, is SAVISQKPSRDICQRGTSLTIQCQVDSQVTMMFWYRQQPGQSLTLIATANQGSEATYESGFVIDKFPISRPNLTFSTLTVSNMSPEDSSIYLCSVDGPGGYTFGSGTRLTVV.

The chain joins TRBV18 to TRBJ1-2, with D possibly being TRBD1 (6 bases). Trimming removed 0 bases at V and 0 bases at J, with 8 bases between. The V gene's germline CDR1 is KGHSH and CDR2 LQKENI. The CDR3 covers 15 residues. CDR3 DNA: TGTGCCAGCTCACCACCTCAGGGGACTAACTATGGCTACACCTTC. As protein: CASSPPQGTNYGYTF.

The gene calls are TRBV5-1 and TRBJ2-3; 9 bases are shared with TRBD1. The CDR3 extends over 16 amino acids. CDR1 is SGHRS and CDR2 is YFSETQ in the germline V gene. J was trimmed by 4 bases and V by 2 bases; bases with no gene match: 8. The CDR3 region has the DNA TGCGCCAGCAGCTTTTTCCCGGGACAGGGCGCAGATACGCAGTATTTT. It specifies CASSFFPGQGADTQYF.

The chain combines TRBV2 with TRBJ2-5; possible D gene TRBD1, 6 bases. The V gene's germline CDR1 is SNHLY and CDR2 FYNNEI. The V end lost 6 bases, the J end lost 3 bases, and 11 bases lay between the germline ends. The CDR3 extends over 13 amino acids. In DNA, the CDR3 is TGTGCCAGCAGGGAAACAGGGAAAGAGACCCAGTACTTC. It yields the protein CASRETGKETQYF. Supplemented by reference TRBV2 and TRBJ2-5, the full variable domain reads EPEVTQTPSHQVTQMGQEVILRCVPISNHLYFYWYRQILGQKVEFLVSFYNNEISEKSEIFDDQFSVERPDGSNFTLKIRSTKLEDSAMYFCASRETGKETQYFGPGTRLLVL.

The chain employs TRBV4-1 and TRBJ2-7, with 9 bases identical to TRBD2. The V segment lost 4 bases and the J segment 3 bases; nucleotides outside the gene matches: 10. Germline CDR1 and CDR2: MGHRA and YSYEKL. This CDR3 is built from 16 residues. The CDR3 here is CASSRTAGGSHYEQYF. CDR3 nucleotide sequence: TGCGCCAGCAGCCGAACAGCGGGGGGTTCCCACTACGAGCAGTACTTC.

In its sample, this clone was seen a few times. The genes are TRBV28 and TRBJ1-5; D gene unclear. CDR3 length: 16 amino acids. With 2 bases removed from V and 7 bases from J, the gap between germline ends came to 18 bases. Per germline, CDR1 MDHEN and CDR2 SYDVKM. The CDR3 is CASSLRGSGVGQPQHF. CDR3 DNA: TGTGCCAGCAGTTTAAGAGGGAGCGGGGTTGGACAGCCCCAGCATTTT.

The chain has TRBV10-2 and TRBJ2-3; 7 nucleotides agree with TRBD1. The CDR3 has 16 residues. CDR1 is WSHSY, CDR2 SAAADI, per germline. The ends lost 7 bases at V and 8 bases at J; junction bases unmatched: 18. CDR3 sequence (DNA): TGCGCCAGCACCCCGACAGGGTGGAGCAACGAGGGTACGCAGTATTTT. Protein: CASTPTGWSNEGTQYF.

This CDR3 reads CASSRTGVGDTQYF. In nucleotides, the CDR3 is TGTGCCAGCAGCCGGACAGGGGTGGGAGATACGCAGTATTTT. The chain has TRBV2 and TRBJ2-3; 9 bases map to TRBD1. CDR1 is SNHLY and CDR2 is FYNNEI in the germline V gene. This CDR3 spans 14 amino acids. V shed 6 bases, J shed 5 bases, and the junction held 6 bases outside the gene matches.

The chain couples TRBV2 to TRBJ1-1; D is perhaps TRBD1 (5 bases). The CDR3 has 11 amino acids. V gave up 6 bases and J gave up 7 bases, with 9 bases separating them. Per the germline V gene, CDR1 is SNHLY and CDR2 is FYNNEI. The CDR3, as DNA: TGTGCCAGCAGCCAGACAGTTGAAGCTTTCTTT. It specifies CASSQTVEAFF.

The rearrangement uses TRBV9 and TRBJ2-7; 7 bases map to TRBD2. Germline values: CDR1 SGDLS, CDR2 YYNGEE. The junction had 8 bases not matched to a gene; V was cut back by 5 bases and J by 0 bases. This CDR3 is 15 amino acids long. The CDR3 here is CASRGQLAHSYEQYF. CDR3 in DNA: TGTGCCAGCAGGGGCCAACTAGCGCACTCCTACGAGCAGTACTTC.

The V gene is TRBV30, the J gene TRBJ1-2, with D hard to call. Trimming cost V 0 bases and J 4 bases, with 12 bases left between them. The CDR3 is made up of 14 amino acids. Germline assignment: CDR1 GTSNPN and CDR2 SVGIG (reference sequence). In DNA, the CDR3 is TGTGCCTGGAGTGTATCGGAAGGAGGCTATGGCTACACCTTC. Encoded protein: CAWSVSEGGYGYTF. Drawing the rest from reference TRBV30 and TRBJ1-2, the complete variable domain is SQTIHQWPATLVQPVGSPLSLECTVEGTSNPNLYWYRQAAGRGLQLLFYSVGIGQISSEVPQNLSASRPQDRQFILSSKKLLLSDSGFYLCAWSVSEGGYGYTFGSGTRLTVV.

The chain uses TRBV7-2 and TRBJ2-7, with 7 positions matching TRBD1. After removal of 5 bases from V and 1 base from J, the junction contained 8 bases not matched to a gene. This CDR3 spans 15 amino acids. Germline V gene sequence: CDR1 SGHTA, CDR2 FQGNSA. Written as DNA, the CDR3 is TGTGCCAGCAGCCTATCGGACAGGCTTTCCTACGAGCAGTACTTC. It is translated as CASSLSDRLSYEQYF.

With respect to this clone: The sample carries other DNA sequences with the same CDR3. J is TRBJ2-2 and V is TRBV5-1; TRBD1 aligns across 9 bases. CDR1 and CDR2 from the germline V gene are SGHRS and YFSETQ. The CDR3 runs 15 residues. V shed 4 bases and J 6 bases; nucleotides not matched to a gene: 7. CDR3: CASSTRTGEAGELFF. The CDR3 nucleotides read TGCGCCAGCAGCACCCGGACAGGGGAAGCCGGGGAGCTGTTTTTT.

About this clone itself: Germline and junction disagree at one end, which may indicate a read error. The chain uses TRBV7-9 and TRBJ1-1; no clear D. The CDR3 covers 13 residues. Germline-derived CDR1 and CDR2 are SEHNR and FQNEAQ (reference sequence). The CDR3 region has the DNA TGTTCCAGCAGCTTAGGGCCGAACACTGAAGCTTTCTTT. It codes for CSSSLGPNTEAFF. The full variable domain, completed using reference TRBV7-9 and TRBJ1-1, is DTGVSQNPRHKITKRGQNVTFRCDPISEHNRLYWYRQTLGQGPEFLTYFQNEAQLEKSRLLSDRFSAERPKGSFSTLEIQRTEQGDSAMYLCSSSLGPNTEAFFGQGTRLTVV.

This clone was counted once. The chain employs TRBV19 and TRBJ1-1, with 8 bases matching TRBD1. The CDR3 contains 14 residues. The V and J ends lost 10 bases and 8 bases, in that order; junction bases with no gene match: 15. Germline values: CDR1 LNHDA, CDR2 SQIVND (reference sequence). DNA of the CDR3: TGTGCCACCCATCGCCCAGGGGGCGCGGGAGAAGCTTTCTTT. It codes for CATHRPGGAGEAFF.

J is TRBJ2-3 and V is TRBV9, with 9 bases fitting TRBD2. The CDR3 has 16 residues. With V trimmed by 4 bases and J by 1 base, 7 bases remained unmatched. Germline loops: CDR1 SGDLS, CDR2 YYNGEE. The CDR3 DNA follows: TGTGCCAGCAGCCCCCGTTTAGCGGGGGGCACAGATACGCAGTATTTT. This translates into CASSPRLAGGTDTQYF.

The V and J genes are TRBV7-9 and TRBJ2-3; 7 bases are shared with TRBD2. This CDR3 is 16 amino acids long. CDR1 and CDR2 from the germline V gene are SEHNR and FQNEAQ (reference sequence). V trimming: 2 bases; J trimming: 0 bases; junction bases outside the gene matches: 5. CDR3 nucleotides: TGTGCCAGCAGCTTAAGTAGCGGGCCAAGCACAGATACGCAGTATTTT. This codes for CASSLSSGPSTDTQYF.